The rows below give T cell receptor beta chains drawn from one sample of a study of OX40 agonist ivuxolimab in advanced cancers. Produced via immunoSEQ multiplex PCR; TCRdb's table is partial and in-frame only. Counted here are 23,000 or so clones, approximately 86% occurring once; the ten biggest clones make up less than 9%. The starting material was CD4+ or CD8+ T cells sorted from blood, obtained in a trial of the OX40 agonist ivuxolimab. The receptors shown here come from an adult with an advanced solid tumor such as melanoma, head and neck, liver or kidney cancer. The CDR3 runs from the conserved cysteine through the conserved F or W. Fields, in order: D gene, V gene, J gene, CDR3 protein. D genes are given only for firm matches.

TRBD1	TRBV7-2	TRBJ1-4	CASTPSPGGNEKLFF
.	TRBV9	TRBJ2-3	CASSVDGRGGTDTQYF
.	TRBV4-2	TRBJ1-1	CASSHREGTEAFF
.	TRBV4-3	TRBJ2-2	CASSQDRANTGELFF
.	TRBV15	TRBJ2-3	CATSGTALMMWDTQYF
TRBD1	TRBV27	TRBJ1-1	CASSPGTGGTEAFF
.	TRBV6-5	TRBJ2-7	CASSSMAGYRVYEQYF
.	TRBV4-3	TRBJ2-3	CASSQALTFGVDTQYF
.	TRBV5-5	TRBJ2-7	CASSLGSGLYYEQYF
.	TRBV7-9	TRBJ2-7	CASSSERWYEQYF
.	TRBV7-2	TRBJ2-1	CASSSGGGGAEQFF
.	TRBV7-3	TRBJ1-1	CASSLSVRGNTEAFF
TRBD1	TRBV2	TRBJ1-4	CATRDREKLFF
TRBD2	TRBV4-2	TRBJ2-5	CASSQEDTGGGETQYF
TRBD1	TRBV10-3	TRBJ1-2	CAIKSRQGDFNYGYTF
.	TRBV7-2	TRBJ1-2	CASSLGHVRGYTF
TRBD2	TRBV4-3	TRBJ2-1	CASSQGTSGGNEQFF
.	TRBV5-6	TRBJ1-2	CASSLPRRSDGYTF
.	TRBV14	TRBJ2-2	CASRLQNTGELFF
TRBD1	TRBV6-6	TRBJ2-2	CASSWTGTGELFF
.	TRBV5-1	TRBJ2-2	CASRNTLGGSKPTNTGELFF
.	TRBV11-2	TRBJ1-5	CASSLGPKGYPQHF